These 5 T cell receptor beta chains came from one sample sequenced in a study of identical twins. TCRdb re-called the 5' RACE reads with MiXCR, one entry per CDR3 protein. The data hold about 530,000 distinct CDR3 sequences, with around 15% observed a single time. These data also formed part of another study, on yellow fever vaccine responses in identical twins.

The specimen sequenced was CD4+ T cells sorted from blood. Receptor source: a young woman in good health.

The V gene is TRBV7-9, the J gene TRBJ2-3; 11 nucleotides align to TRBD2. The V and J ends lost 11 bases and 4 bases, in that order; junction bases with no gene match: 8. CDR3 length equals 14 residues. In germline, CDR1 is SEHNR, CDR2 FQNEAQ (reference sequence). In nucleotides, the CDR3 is TGTGCCGGGAAACTAGCGGGAGCCCCAGATACGCAGTATTTT. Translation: CAGKLAGAPDTQYF.

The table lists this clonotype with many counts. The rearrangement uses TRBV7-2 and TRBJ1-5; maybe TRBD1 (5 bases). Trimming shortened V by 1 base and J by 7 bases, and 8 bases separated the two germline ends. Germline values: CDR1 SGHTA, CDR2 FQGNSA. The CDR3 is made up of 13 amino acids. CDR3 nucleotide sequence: TGTGCCAGCAGCTTAGTGGGGGGGCAGCCCCAGCATTTT. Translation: CASSLVGGQPQHF.

The CDR3, as DNA: TGCGCCAGCAGCTTGCGCGGGATGGTCTACAATGAGCAGTTCTTC. Encoded protein: CASSLRGMVYNEQFF. V is TRBV5-1 and J is TRBJ2-1; a weak D match, TRBD2 (6 bases). This CDR3 is 15 amino acids long. Germline V gene lookup returns CDR1 SGHRS and CDR2 YFSETQ. Trimming took off 1 base at V and 3 bases at J, with 11 bases between the two ends.

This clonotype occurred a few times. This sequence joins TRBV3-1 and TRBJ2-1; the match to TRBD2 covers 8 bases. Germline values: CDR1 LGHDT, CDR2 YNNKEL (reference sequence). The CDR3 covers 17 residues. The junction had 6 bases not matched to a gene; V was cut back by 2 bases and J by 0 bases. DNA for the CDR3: TGTGCCAGCAGCCAAAGCGGGAGCCCCAGCTCCTACAATGAGCAGTTCTTC. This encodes CASSQSGSPSSYNEQFF.

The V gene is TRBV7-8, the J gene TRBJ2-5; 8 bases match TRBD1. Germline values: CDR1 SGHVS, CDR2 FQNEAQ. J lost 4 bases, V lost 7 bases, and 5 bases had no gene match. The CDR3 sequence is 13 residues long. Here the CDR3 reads CASMRDRGETQYF. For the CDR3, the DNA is TGTGCCAGCATGAGAGACAGGGGAGAGACCCAGTACTTC.